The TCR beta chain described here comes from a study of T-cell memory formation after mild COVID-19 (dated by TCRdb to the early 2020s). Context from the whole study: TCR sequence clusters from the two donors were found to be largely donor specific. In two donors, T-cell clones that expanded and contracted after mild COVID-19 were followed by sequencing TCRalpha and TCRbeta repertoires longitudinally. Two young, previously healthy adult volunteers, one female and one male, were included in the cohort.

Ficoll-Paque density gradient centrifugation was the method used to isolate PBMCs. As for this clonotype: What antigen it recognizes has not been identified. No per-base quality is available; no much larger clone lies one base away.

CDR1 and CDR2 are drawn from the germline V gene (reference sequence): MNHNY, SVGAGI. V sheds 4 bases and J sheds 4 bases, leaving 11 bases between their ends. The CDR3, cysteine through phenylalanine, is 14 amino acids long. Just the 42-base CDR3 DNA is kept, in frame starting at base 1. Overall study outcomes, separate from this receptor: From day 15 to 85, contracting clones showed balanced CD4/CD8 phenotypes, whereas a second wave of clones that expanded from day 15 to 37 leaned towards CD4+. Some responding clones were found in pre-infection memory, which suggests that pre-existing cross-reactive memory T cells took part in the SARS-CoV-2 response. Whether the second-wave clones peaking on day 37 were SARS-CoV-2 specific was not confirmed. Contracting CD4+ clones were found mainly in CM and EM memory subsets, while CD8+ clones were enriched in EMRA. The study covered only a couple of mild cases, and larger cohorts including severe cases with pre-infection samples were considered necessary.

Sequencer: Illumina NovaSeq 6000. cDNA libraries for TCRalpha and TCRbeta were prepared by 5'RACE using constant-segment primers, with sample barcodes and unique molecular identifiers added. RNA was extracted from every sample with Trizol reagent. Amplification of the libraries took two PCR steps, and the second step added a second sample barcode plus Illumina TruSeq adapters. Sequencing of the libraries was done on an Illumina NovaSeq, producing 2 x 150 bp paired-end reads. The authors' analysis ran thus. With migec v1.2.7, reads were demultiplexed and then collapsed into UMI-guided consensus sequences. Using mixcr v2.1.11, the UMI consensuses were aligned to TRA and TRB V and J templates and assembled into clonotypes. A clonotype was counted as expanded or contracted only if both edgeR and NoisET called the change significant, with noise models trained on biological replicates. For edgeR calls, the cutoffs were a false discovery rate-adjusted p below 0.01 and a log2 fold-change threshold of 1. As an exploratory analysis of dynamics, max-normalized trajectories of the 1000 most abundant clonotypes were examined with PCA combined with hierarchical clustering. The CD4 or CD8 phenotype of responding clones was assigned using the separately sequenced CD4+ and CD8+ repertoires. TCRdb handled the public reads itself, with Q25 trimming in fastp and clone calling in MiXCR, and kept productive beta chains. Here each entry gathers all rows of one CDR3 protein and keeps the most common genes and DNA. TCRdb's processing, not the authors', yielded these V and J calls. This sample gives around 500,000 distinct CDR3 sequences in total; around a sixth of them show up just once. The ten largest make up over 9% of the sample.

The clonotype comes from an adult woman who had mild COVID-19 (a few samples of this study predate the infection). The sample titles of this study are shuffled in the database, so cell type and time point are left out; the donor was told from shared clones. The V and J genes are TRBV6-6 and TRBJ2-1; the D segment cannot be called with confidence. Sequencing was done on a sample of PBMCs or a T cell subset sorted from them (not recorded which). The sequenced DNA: TGTGCCAGCAGTTCCGAGATGCGGTACAATGAGCAGTTCTTC. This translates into CASSSEMRYNEQFF.